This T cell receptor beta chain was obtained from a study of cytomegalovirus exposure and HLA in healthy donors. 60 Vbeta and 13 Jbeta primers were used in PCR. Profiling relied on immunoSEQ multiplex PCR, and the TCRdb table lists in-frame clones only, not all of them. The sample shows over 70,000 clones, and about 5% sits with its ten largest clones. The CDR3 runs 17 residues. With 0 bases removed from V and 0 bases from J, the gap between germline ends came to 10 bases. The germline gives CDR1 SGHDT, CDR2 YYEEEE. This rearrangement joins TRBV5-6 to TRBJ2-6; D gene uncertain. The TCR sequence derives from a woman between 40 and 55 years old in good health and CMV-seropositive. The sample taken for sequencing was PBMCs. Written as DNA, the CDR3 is TGTGCCAGCAGCTTGGTAGTGCTCCCCTCTGGGGCCAACGTCCTGACTTTC. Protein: CASSLVVLPSGANVLTF.